This T cell receptor beta chain appears in the sequencing data of a study of long-term antiretroviral therapy in people with HIV. With 5 bases removed from V and 0 bases from J, the gap between germline ends came to 11 bases. CDR1 and CDR2 (germline): SGHNT, YENEEA. This CDR3 has 14 amino acids. immunoSEQ v3.0 was run at survey level. Some clones are missing from TCRdb's copy, which holds only in-frame ones; the method was immunoSEQ multiplex PCR. Here the sample spans around 30,000 clones, 95% to 96% being singletons. Remarks on this clone: As yet, its antigen is unknown.

General observations from the study: Repertoire composition at all time points was dominated by clones that had expanded before ART. HIV repertoires spanned tighter CDR3 length ranges than controls did. The study collected blood between about 2004 and 2017, possibly under older ART regimens.

The origin of this receptor is a man between 25 and 39 years old with HIV. The chain uses TRBV11-3 and TRBJ2-7; D is possibly TRBD2 (6 bases). The material was unsorted PBMCs, obtained roughly 6.9 years after starting antiretroviral therapy. CDR3 residues: CASSKRDFSYEQYF. In DNA, the CDR3 is TGTGCCAGCAGCAAAAGGGACTTCTCCTACGAGCAGTACTTC.